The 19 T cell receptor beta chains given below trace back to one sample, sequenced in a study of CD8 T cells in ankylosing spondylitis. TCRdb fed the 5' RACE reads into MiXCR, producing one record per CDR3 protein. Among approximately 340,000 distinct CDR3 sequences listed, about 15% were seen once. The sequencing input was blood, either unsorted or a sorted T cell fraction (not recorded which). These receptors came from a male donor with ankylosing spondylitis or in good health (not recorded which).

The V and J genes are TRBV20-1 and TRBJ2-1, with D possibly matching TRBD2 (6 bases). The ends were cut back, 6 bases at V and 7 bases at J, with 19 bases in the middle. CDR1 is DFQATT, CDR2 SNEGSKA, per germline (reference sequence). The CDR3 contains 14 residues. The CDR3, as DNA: TGCAGTGCAAGATCGAGGGACTGGGGTAATGAGCAGTTCTTC. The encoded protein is CSARSRDWGNEQFF.

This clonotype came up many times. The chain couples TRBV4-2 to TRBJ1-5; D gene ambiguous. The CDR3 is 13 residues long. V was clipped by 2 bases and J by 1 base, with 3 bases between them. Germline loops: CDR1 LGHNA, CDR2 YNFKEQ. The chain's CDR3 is CASSQNSNQPQHF. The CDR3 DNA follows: TGTGCCAGCAGCCAAAACAGCAATCAGCCCCAGCATTTT.

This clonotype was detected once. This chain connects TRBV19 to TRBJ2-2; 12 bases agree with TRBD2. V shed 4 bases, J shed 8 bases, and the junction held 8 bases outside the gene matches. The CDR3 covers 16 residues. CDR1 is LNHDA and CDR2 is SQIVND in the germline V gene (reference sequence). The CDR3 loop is CASSRLAGERSGELFF. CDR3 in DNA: TGTGCCAGTAGTAGACTAGCGGGAGAAAGATCTGGGGAGCTGTTTTTT.

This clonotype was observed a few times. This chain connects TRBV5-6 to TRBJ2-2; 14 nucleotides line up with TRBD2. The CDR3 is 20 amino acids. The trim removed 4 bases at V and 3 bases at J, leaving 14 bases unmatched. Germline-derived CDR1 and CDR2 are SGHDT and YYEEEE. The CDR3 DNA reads TGTGCCAGCAGCCCGGTAGTGGGGACTAGCGGGAGAAGGGACACCGGGGAGCTGTTTTTT. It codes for CASSPVVGTSGRRDTGELFF.

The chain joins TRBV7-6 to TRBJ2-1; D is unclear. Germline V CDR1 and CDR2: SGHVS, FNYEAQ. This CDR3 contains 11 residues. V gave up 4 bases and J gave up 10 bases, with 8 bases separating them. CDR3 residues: CASSSPREQFF. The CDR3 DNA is TGTGCCAGCAGCTCCCCGCGGGAGCAGTTCTTC.

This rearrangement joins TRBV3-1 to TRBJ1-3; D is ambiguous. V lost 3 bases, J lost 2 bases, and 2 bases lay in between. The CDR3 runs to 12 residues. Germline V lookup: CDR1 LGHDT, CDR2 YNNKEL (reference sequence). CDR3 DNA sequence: TGTGCCAGCAGCCAGGCTGGAAACACCATATATTTT. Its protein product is CASSQAGNTIYF.

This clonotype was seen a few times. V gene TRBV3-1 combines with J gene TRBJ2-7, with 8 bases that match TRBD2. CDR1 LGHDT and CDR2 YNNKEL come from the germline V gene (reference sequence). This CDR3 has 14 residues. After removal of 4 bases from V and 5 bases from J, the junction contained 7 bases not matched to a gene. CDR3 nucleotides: TGTGCCAGCAGCCCCATTGCGGGGGGCAACGAGCAGTACTTC. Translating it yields CASSPIAGGNEQYF.

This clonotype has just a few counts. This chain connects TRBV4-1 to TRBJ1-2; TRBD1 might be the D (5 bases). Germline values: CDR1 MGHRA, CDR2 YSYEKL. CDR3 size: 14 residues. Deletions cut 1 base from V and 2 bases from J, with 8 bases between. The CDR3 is CASSQVGTNYGYTF. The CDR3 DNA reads TGCGCCAGCAGCCAAGTGGGGACGAACTATGGCTACACCTTC.

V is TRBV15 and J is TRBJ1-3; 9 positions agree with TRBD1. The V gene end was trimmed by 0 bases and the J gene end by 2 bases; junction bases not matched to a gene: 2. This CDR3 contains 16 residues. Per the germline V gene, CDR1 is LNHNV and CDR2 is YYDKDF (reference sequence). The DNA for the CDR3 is TGTGCCACCAGCAGAGATCGGGACAGGGCTGGAAACACCATATATTTT. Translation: CATSRDRDRAGNTIYF.

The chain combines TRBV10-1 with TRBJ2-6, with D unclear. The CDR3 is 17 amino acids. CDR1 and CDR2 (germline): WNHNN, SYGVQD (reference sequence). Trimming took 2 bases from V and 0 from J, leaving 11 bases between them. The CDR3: CASSENLGSSGANVLTF. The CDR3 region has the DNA TGCGCCAGCAGTGAGAACCTGGGAAGCTCTGGGGCCAACGTCCTGACTTTC.

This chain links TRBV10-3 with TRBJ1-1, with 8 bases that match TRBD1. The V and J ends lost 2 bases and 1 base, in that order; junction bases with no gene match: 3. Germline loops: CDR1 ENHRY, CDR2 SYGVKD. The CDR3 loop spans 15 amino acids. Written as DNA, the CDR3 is TGTGCCATCAGTGAGGGGACAGGAGGGAACACTGAAGCTTTCTTT. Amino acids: CAISEGTGGNTEAFF.

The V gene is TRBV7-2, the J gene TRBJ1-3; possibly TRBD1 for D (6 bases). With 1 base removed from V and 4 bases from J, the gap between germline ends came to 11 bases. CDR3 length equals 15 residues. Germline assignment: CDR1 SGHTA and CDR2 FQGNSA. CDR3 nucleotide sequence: TGTGCCAGCAGCTTAGATCCAGGGGCCGGAAACACCATATATTTT. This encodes CASSLDPGAGNTIYF.

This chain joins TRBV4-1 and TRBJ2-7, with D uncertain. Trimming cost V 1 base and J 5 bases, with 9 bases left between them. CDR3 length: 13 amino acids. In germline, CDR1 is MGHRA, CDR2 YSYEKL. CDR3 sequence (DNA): TGCGCCAGCAGCCAAGTTGCGGTCGACGAGCAGTACTTC. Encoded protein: CASSQVAVDEQYF.

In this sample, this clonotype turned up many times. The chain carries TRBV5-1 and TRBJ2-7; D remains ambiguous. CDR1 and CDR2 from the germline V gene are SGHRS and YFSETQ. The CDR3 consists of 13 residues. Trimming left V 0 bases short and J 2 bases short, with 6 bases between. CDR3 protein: CASSLGPAYEQYF. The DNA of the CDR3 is TGCGCCAGCAGCTTGGGGCCAGCCTACGAGCAGTACTTC.

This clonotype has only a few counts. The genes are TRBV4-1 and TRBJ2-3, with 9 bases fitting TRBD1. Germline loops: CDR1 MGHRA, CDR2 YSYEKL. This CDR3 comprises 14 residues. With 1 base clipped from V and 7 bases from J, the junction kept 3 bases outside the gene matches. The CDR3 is CASSQVGTGYTQYF. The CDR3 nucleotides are TGCGCCAGCAGCCAAGTTGGGACAGGGTATACGCAGTATTTT.

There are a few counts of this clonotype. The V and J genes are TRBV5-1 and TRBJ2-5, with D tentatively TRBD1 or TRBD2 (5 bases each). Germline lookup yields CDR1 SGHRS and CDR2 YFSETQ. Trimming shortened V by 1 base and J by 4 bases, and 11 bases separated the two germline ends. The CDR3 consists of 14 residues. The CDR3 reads CASSLRDLRETQYF. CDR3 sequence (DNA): TGCGCCAGCAGCTTGCGGGACCTTCGAGAGACCCAGTACTTC.

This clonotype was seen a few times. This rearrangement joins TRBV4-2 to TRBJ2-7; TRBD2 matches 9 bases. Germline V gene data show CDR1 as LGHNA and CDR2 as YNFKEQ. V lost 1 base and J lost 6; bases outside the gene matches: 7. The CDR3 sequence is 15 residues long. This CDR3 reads CASSQAGAGGGEQYF. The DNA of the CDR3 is TGTGCCAGCAGCCAAGCTGGAGCGGGGGGAGGCGAGCAGTACTTC.

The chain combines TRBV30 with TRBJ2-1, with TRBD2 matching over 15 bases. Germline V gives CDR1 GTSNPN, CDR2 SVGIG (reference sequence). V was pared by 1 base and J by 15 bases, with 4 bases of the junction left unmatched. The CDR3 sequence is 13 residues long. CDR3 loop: CAWSGTSGREGFF. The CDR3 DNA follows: TGTGCCTGGAGTGGGACTAGCGGGAGGGAGGGGTTCTTC.

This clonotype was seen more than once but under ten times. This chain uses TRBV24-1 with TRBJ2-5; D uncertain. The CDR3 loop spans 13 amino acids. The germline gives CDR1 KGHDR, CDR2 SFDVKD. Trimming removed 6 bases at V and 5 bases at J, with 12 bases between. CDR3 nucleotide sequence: TGTGCCACCAGTTTAGGGTCTCAGGAGACCCAGTACTTC. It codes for CATSLGSQETQYF.